Below, 15 T cell receptor beta chains from the same sample are listed, as sequenced in a study of T cells in Graves' hyperthyroidism and ophthalmopathy. Amplification of TCR beta CDR3 regions used RNA as the template. TCR CDR3 underwent first-round RT-PCR with the HTBI primer set. TCRdb passed the multiplex PCR reads through MiXCR, listing each CDR3 protein once. Among 500,000 to 600,000 distinct CDR3 sequences, 20% were seen once, and the ten largest hold less than 55%. What was sequenced was blood. All receptors come from a man between 40 and 49 years old with Graves' ophthalmopathy.

This clonotype has a handful of counts. J is TRBJ2-1 and V is TRBV29-1; 8 positions match TRBD2. Losses at the gene ends were 5 bases for V and 7 bases for J; bases not matched to a gene: 7. CDR1 and CDR2 (germline): SQVTM, ANQGSEA. CDR3 length: 13 amino acids. The CDR3 loop reads CSVSSGLVNEQFF. Here the CDR3 DNA reads TGCAGCGTTTCTAGCGGGTTAGTGAATGAGCAGTTCTTC.

Concerning this clonotype: Sequence at one end of the junction differs from germline and may be a read error. The chain uses TRBV12-3 or TRBV12-4 and TRBJ2-2, with D possibly being TRBD2 (7 bases). This CDR3 is 16 amino acids long. Here the CDR3 reads CASRWLGGRGTRELFF. The CDR3 nucleotides read TGTGCCAGCAGATGGCTCGGGGGGCGGGGCACCAGGGAGCTGTTTTTT.

The chain has TRBV6-1 and TRBJ2-2; 10 positions match TRBD2. This CDR3 is built from 16 residues. Germline-derived CDR1 and CDR2 are MNHNS and SASEGT. After removal of 1 base from V and 7 bases from J, the junction contained 6 bases not matched to a gene. The CDR3 region is CASSEGLAGVGGELFF. The CDR3 bases are TGTGCCAGCAGTGAAGGGCTAGCGGGAGTGGGCGGGGAGCTGTTTTTT.

This clonotype was seen more than once but under ten times. The chain couples TRBV18 to TRBJ1-2; 10 nucleotides align to TRBD1. Germline CDR1 and CDR2: KGHSH and LQKENI. CDR3 length equals 17 residues. V dropped 4 bases and J dropped 0; count of bases not matched to a gene: 8. The CDR3 here is CASSLGQGSPSNYGYTF. CDR3 sequence (DNA): TGTGCCAGCTCACTGGGACAGGGGTCCCCATCTAACTATGGCTACACCTTC.

This clonotype appeared many times. The genes are TRBV27 and TRBJ1-2; a possible D gene is TRBD1 (5 bases). This CDR3 comprises 18 residues. Deletions cut 3 bases from V and 6 bases from J, with 26 bases between. From germline, CDR1 is MNHEY and CDR2 SMNVEV (reference sequence). The CDR3 DNA is TGTGCCAGCAGTTTTTCCGGCCCTGGGGGATTCGGGATGGATGGCTACACCTTC. This codes for CASSFSGPGGFGMDGYTF.

The CDR3 coding sequence is TGCAGTGCCTTAGACAGGGTCCGAACCTACGAGCAGTACTTC. Translated, it gives CSALDRVRTYEQYF. This sequence joins TRBV20-1 and TRBJ2-7, with TRBD1 matching 7 bases. V lost 6 bases, J lost 2 bases, and 10 bases stayed unmatched. Germline CDR1 DFQATT, CDR2 SNEGSKA (reference sequence). This CDR3 contains 14 residues.

The chain has TRBV6-1 and TRBJ2-7, with TRBD1 identical over 7 bases. The CDR3 sequence is 12 residues long. Trimming at V came to 10 bases and at J to 5 bases, leaving 8 bases not matched to a gene. Germline V gives CDR1 MNHNS, CDR2 SASEGT. CDR3 residues: CATYDRVHEQYF. The CDR3 DNA reads TGTGCCACCTACGACAGGGTCCACGAGCAGTACTTC.

CDR3 residues: CSVVGRSGPNEQFF. In DNA form, the CDR3 reads TGCAGCGTTGTCGGGCGGTCTGGCCCCAATGAGCAGTTCTTC. The rearrangement uses TRBV29-1 and TRBJ2-1, with no clear D. Trimming removed 4 bases at V and 6 bases at J, with 16 bases between. CDR3 size: 14 residues. Per germline, CDR1 SQVTM and CDR2 ANQGSEA.

The chain couples TRBV30 to TRBJ2-3, with a weak D call TRBD2 (7 bases). V was clipped by 0 bases and J by 6 bases, with 19 bases between them. The CDR3 runs to 16 residues. Germline CDR1 reads GTSNPN; CDR2 reads SVGIG (reference sequence). CDR3 nucleotides: TGTGCCTGGAGTGTCGGGGACACCAGCGGGATCGATACGCAGTATTTT. Translating it yields CAWSVGDTSGIDTQYF.

The chain couples TRBV9 to TRBJ2-1; 9 nucleotides match TRBD1. CDR3 size: 15 residues. V shed 0 bases and J 9 bases; nucleotides not matched to a gene: 7. The germline gives CDR1 SGDLS, CDR2 YYNGEE. In DNA form, the CDR3 reads TGTGCCAGCAGCGTAGAAGGGACAGGGATTGCTGAGCAGTTCTTC. This translates into CASSVEGTGIAEQFF.

This clonotype was counted many times. The J gene is TRBJ2-5, the V gene TRBV12-3 or TRBV12-4; no firm D call. V was shortened by 7 bases and J by 5 bases, with 17 bases between the two germline ends. This CDR3 has 14 residues. The CDR3 nucleotides are TGTGCCAGCACCATGGCCAGCGTCGTCGAGACCCAGTACTTC. It encodes CASTMASVVETQYF.

The genes are TRBV5-1 and TRBJ2-7; 8 bases match TRBD1. Germline CDR1 reads SGHRS; CDR2 reads YFSETQ. Germline trimming cut 0 bases from V and 3 bases from J; bases unmatched to any gene: 8. The CDR3 spans 16 residues. The CDR3 nucleotides are TGCGCCAGCAGCTTGGCCGGCGGGACAGGAGTCTACGAGCAGTACTTC. Translating it yields CASSLAGGTGVYEQYF.

This clonotype was picked up one time. Mismatch with germline at one junction end may stem from a read error. This chain connects TRBV7-8 to TRBJ2-2, with a weak D call TRBD2 (6 bases). The CDR3 is made up of 16 amino acids. Germline V gives CDR1 SGHVS, CDR2 FQNEAQ. The CDR3 DNA follows: TGTGCCAGCAGCCCCCCGGGACTCCGGGCGACCGGGGAGCTGCTTTTT. Translating it yields CASSPPGLRATGELLF.

This clonotype was recorded at least ten times. The chain links TRBV5-5 to TRBJ2-3; 8 nucleotides line up with TRBD1. The J segment lost 2 bases and the V segment lost 4 bases, leaving 9 bases of the junction unmatched. This CDR3 contains 16 residues. Germline V gene sequence: CDR1 SGHKS, CDR2 YYEKEE (reference sequence). The CDR3 bases are TGTGCCAGCAGCCCTCGGACAGGGTCGCTCACAGATACGCAGTATTTT. It is translated as CASSPRTGSLTDTQYF.

This clonotype was detected only once. The CDR3 reads CSATAVGALADTQYF. The CDR3 nucleotides read TGCAGTGCTACAGCGGTGGGGGCGTTGGCAGATACGCAGTATTTT. This chain connects TRBV20-1 to TRBJ2-3; perhaps TRBD1 as D (6 bases). CDR1 DFQATT and CDR2 SNEGSKA come from the germline V gene (reference sequence). This CDR3 has 15 amino acids. The germline V and J ends were trimmed by 4 bases and 4 bases, with 18 bases remaining between them.